This paragraph reports one T cell receptor beta chain. This clonotype was seen at least ten times. Its antigen has not been determined. No qualities accompany the bases; no much larger clone lies one base away. TCR beta CDR3 regions were amplified from RNA transcripts. A first-round RT-PCR of the TCR CDR3 used the HTBI primer set with the Qiagen OneStep RT-PCR kit. The libraries were constructed in a second round of multiplex PCR and then size-selected and purified. Sequencing of the libraries was done on an Illumina HiSeq2000 using paired-end 100 bp reads. From the authors' description of their analysis: SOAPnuke was used to process the raw data, with reads discarded if the reads contained adapters or uncalled bases, had a mean Phred below 15, or lacked an exact constant-primer or identifier match. COPE v1.2.5 was used to merge the high-quality paired reads, and each unique nucleotide sequence was defined as a clonotype. MiTCR v1.1 was used to align the clonotypes against IMGT TRBV, TRBD and TRBJ reference segments. The analysis included only V-J combinations with a frequency above 0.0001, which together covered around 99% of the repertoires. A TCS score was defined as the ratio of F50 (clonal expansion) to E x V (chaos), with BLOSUM62-based TCRdist applied between CDR3 peptides within each V-J. Welch's t-statistics and random forest reduced around 510 V-J features to some 14, which were used in a naive Bayes classifier (R e1071). TCRdb trimmed public reads at Q25 via fastp, called clones via MiXCR and kept in-frame beta chains. Identical CDR3 proteins give one entry, which carries the most common genes and DNA. The V and J calls shown here were made by TCRdb, not taken from the authors' results. In this sample the table shows fewer than 350,000 distinct CDR3 sequences, around a sixth of which occur a single time. 15% of the sample belongs to the ten largest clones.

This sample is drawn from a study of T cells in Graves' hyperthyroidism and ophthalmopathy (dated by TCRdb to between 2019 and 2020). In the study overall: Peripheral blood was collected at initial diagnosis, before any treatment. To identify TCR V-J signatures that set the groups apart, the researchers used a discovery cohort of 100 patients, made up of around 42 with Graves' ophthalmopathy and 55 to 65 with stable Graves' hyperthyroidism. Prospective prediction of ophthalmopathy was tested in an independent validation cohort consisting of roughly 19 hyperthyroidism patients and 15 to 17 patients who later progressed to ophthalmopathy. The roughly 91 discovery patients were randomly split 7:3 into training and test sets. In addition, the study compared T-cell repertoires in thyroid tissue and in blood from several Graves' hyperthyroidism patients. After sampling, hyperthyroidism patients received methimazole starting at 30 mg daily, and ophthalmopathy patients received high-dose intravenous methylprednisolone. TCR Vbeta CDR3 sequencing of around 130 peripheral blood samples (around 45 ophthalmopathy, 70 to 85 hyperthyroidism and around 17 progressor patients) is reported in the paper. The study at large found these results: Sample size was not statistically predetermined, and investigators were not blinded to group allocation. Most expanded thyroid clonotypes (frequency above 0.001) were also detected in blood, a finding suggesting that blood repertoires may reflect thyroid immune responses. A 13 V-J signature model separated ophthalmopathy from stable hyperthyroidism, with roughly 88% sensitivity and approximately 81% specificity in cross-validation and 80%/75% in testing. In validation, the model predicted progression to ophthalmopathy a median of about 6.5 months before onset, with approximately 71% sensitivity and 72.22% specificity.

Ophthalmopathy patients had moderately to severely active disease, Clinical Activity Score of at least 3, NOSPECS grade of at least 4, and duration under 3 months. Patients with uncontrolled infections, other autoimmune diseases, pregnancy or lactation were excluded. Diagnoses were based on clinical symptoms, serum thyroxine and TRAb, thyroid ultrasound and orbital computed tomography. PBMCs were separated from approximately 9.9 ml of fresh peripheral blood using Ficoll-Paque density gradient centrifugation. Trizol reagent was used to extract total RNA, and RNA quality was then checked on an Agilent 2100 Bioanalyzer. Via the germline V gene, CDR1 is SGHTA and CDR2 FQGNSA. The CDR3 spans 12 residues, from the cysteine through the phenylalanine. CDR3 DNA only is kept here, 36 bases in frame from base 1. V sheds 0 bases and J sheds 7 bases, leaving 6 bases between their ends.

The chain uses TRBV7-2 and TRBJ1-2; the D segment could be TRBD1, given 5 matching bases. This clonotype originated in a woman between 40 and 50 years old with Graves' ophthalmopathy. The sample taken for sequencing was blood. The sequence in DNA is TGTGCCAGCAGCTTAGCGGGGGGTGGCTACACCTTC. Translated, this gives CASSLAGGGYTF.